This TCR beta chain was recorded in a study of T cell repertoires in cytomegalovirus infection. TCRdb reanalysed the reads using MiXCR and keeps one entry per CDR3 protein. The sample includes around 210,000 distinct CDR3 sequences, approximately 6.7% of them seen just once. The V end lost 0 bases, the J end lost 9 bases, and 17 bases lay between the germline ends. Germline CDR1 reads SGHDN; CDR2 reads FVKESK. There are 15 residues in the CDR3. The sample was PBMCs. The chain recombines TRBV14 with TRBJ1-2; tentative D call: TRBD1 (5 bases). The receptor was derived from a human donor in good health (CMV status not recorded). Some clones in this sample may be carry-over from other donors' samples. For the CDR3, the DNA is TGTGCCAGCAGCCAAGACAAGGGACCACTCGCCAGCTACACCTTC. This gives the protein CASSQDKGPLASYTF.